This T cell receptor (beta chain) was recorded in a study of CD8+ T cells in alopecia areata. Whole-study results and caveats: Patients showed less clear TCR sequence sharing than mice, possibly partly because of HLA diversity.

As to this clone: Its specificity is not known. A read error may produce the germline difference seen at one junction end.

Germline V gene lookup returns CDR1 LNHNV and CDR2 YYDKDF (reference sequence). The CDR3 runs 13 residues. Sequencing relied on a cDNA template that was reverse transcribed from extracted RNA. Only in-frame clones appear in the TCRdb table, and some are missing; sequencing was by immunoSEQ multiplex PCR. This sample has 85,000 to 95,000 clones, with about 70% found just once. This sample's treatment: oral pan-JAK inhibitor, 5-10 mg twice daily. PBMCs served as the source from which CD4+ and CD8+ T cells were sorted. The genes are TRBV15 and TRBJ2-7; TRBD1 matches at 9 bases. The sequence derives from a human donor with alopecia areata. Sequencing was performed on CD8+ T cells sorted from blood, taken around week 44, from a patient treated with tofacitinib. CDR3 nucleotides: TGTGCCACCAGCAGAGAAACTAAGGGACAGGGTCCCTTC. The encoded protein is CATSRETKGQGPF. Together with reference TRBV15 and TRBJ2-7, the CDR3 gives the full variable domain: DAMVIQNPRYQVTQFGKPVTLSCSQTLNHNVMYWYQQKSSQAPKLLFHYYDKDFNNEADTPDNFQSRRPNTSFCFLDIRSPGLGDTAMYLCATSRETKGQGPFGPGTRLTVT.